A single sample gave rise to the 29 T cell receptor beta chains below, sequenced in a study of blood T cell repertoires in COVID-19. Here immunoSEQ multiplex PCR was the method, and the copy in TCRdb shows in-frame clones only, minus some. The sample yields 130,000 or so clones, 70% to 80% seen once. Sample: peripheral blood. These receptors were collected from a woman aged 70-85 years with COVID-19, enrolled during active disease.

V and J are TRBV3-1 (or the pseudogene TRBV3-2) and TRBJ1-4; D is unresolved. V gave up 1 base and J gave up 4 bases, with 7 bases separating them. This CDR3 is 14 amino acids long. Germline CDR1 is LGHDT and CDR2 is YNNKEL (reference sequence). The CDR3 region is CASSQVPVNEKLFF. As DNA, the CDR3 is TGTGCCAGCAGCCAAGTACCGGTTAATGAAAAACTGTTTTTT.

CDR3: CASSLGAGGTEKLFF. CDR3 DNA sequence: TGTGCCAGCAGCTTAGGGGCAGGGGGCACTGAAAAACTGTTTTTT. The chain carries TRBV11-2 and TRBJ1-4; 8 bases match TRBD1. With V trimmed by 1 base and J by 7 bases, 5 bases remained unmatched. Per the germline V gene, CDR1 is SGHAT and CDR2 is FQNNGV. This CDR3 has 15 amino acids.

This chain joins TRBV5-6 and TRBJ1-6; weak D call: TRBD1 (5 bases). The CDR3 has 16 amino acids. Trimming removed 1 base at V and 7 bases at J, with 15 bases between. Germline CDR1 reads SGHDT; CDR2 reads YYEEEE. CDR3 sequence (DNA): TGTGCCAGCAGCTTGAGGGTGGCCAGGGAAAATTCACCCCTCCACTTT. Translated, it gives CASSLRVARENSPLHF.

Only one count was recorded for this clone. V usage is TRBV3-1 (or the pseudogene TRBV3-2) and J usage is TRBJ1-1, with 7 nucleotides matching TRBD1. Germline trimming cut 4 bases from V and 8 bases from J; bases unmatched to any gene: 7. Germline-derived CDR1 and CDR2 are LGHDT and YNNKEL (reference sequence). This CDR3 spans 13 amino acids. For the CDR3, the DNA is TGTGCCAGCAGCCCGGGACAGCAGACGGAAGCTTTCTTT. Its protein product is CASSPGQQTEAFF.

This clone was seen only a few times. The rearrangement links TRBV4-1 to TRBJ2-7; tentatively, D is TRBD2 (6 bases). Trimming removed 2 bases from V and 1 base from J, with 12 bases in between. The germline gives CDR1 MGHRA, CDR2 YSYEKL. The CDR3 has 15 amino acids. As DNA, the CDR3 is TGCGCCAGCAGCCAACCCCCCGGGGGTTCCTACGAGCAGTACTTC. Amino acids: CASSQPPGGSYEQYF.

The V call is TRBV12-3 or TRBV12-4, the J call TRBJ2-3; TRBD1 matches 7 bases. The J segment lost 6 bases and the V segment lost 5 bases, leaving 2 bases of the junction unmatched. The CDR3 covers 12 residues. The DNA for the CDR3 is TGTGCCAGCAGTCCGACAGGGGATACGCAGTATTTT. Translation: CASSPTGDTQYF.

The CDR3 reads CRASLGRGNYGYTF. The CDR3 nucleotides are TGCAGGGCCAGTTTGGGGCGGGGAAACTATGGCTACACCTTC. This chain connects TRBV20-1 to TRBJ1-2, with D perhaps matching TRBD1 (5 bases). The length of the CDR3 is 14 residues. Germline V CDR1 and CDR2: DFQATT, SNEGSKA (reference sequence).

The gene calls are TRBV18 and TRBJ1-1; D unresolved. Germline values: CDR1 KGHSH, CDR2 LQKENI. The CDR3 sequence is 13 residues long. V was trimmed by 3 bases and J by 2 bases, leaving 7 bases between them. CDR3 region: CASSPDKNTEAFF. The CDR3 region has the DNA TGTGCCAGCTCACCCGACAAAAACACTGAAGCTTTCTTT.

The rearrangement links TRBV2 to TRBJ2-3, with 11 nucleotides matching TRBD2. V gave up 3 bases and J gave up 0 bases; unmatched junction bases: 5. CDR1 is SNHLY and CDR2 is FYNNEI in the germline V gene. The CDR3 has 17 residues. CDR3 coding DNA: TGTGCCAGCAGTGACGCCCGACTAGCGGGGAGCACAGATACGCAGTATTTT. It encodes CASSDARLAGSTDTQYF.

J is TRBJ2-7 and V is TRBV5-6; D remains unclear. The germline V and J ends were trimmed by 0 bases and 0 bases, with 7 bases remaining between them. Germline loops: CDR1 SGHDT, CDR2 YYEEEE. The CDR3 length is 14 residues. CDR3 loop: CASSLAGSSYEQYF. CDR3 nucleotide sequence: TGTGCCAGCAGCTTGGCTGGCAGCTCCTACGAGCAGTACTTC.

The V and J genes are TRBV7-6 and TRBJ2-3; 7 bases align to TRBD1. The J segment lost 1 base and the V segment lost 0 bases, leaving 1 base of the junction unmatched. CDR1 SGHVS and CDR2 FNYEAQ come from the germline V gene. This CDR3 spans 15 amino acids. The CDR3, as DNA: TGTGCCAGCAGCTTAGCGGGACAGCGCACAGATACGCAGTATTTT. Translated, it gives CASSLAGQRTDTQYF.

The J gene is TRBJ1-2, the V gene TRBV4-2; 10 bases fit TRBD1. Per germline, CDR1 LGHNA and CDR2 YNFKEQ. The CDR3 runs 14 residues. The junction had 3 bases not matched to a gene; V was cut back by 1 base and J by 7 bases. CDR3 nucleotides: TGTGCCAGCAGCCAAGGACAGGGGGCGCGTGGCTACACCTTC. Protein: CASSQGQGARGYTF.

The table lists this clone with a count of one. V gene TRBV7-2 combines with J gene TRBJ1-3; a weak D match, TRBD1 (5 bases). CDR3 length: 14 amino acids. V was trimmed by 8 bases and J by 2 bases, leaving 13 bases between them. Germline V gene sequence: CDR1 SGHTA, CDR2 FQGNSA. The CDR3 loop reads CASGSLGPGNTIYF. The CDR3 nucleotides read TGTGCCAGCGGGTCCTTGGGGCCTGGAAACACCATATATTTT.

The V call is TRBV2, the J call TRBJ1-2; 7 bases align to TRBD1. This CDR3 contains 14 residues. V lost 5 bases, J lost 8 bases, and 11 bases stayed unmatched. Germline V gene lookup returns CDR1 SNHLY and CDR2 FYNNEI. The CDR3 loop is CASSQGGDPGGYTF. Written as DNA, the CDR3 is TGTGCCAGCAGTCAAGGGGGCGACCCCGGGGGCTACACCTTC.

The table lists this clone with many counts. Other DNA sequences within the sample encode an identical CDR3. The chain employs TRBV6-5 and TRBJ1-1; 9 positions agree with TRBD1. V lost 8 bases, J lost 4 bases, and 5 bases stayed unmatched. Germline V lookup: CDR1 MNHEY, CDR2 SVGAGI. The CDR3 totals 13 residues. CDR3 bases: TGTGCCAGCCGGGACAGGGCTCCCACTGAAGCTTTCTTT. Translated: CASRDRAPTEAFF.

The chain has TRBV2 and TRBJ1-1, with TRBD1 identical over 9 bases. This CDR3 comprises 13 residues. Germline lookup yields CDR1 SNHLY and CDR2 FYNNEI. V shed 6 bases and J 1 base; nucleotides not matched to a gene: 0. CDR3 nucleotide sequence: TGTGCCAGCAGGGGACAGGGGAACACTGAAGCTTTCTTT. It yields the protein CASRGQGNTEAFF.

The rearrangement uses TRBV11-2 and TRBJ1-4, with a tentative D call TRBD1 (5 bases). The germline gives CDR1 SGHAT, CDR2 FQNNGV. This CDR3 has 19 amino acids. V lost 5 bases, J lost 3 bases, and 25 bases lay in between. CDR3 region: CASSHALQGPRESNEKLFF. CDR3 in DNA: TGTGCCAGCAGCCACGCCCTTCAGGGTCCCAGAGAATCTAATGAAAAACTGTTTTTT.

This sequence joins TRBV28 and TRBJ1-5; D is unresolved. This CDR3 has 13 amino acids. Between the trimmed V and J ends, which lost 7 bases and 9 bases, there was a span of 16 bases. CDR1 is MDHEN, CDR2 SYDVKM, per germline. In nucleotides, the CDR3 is TGTGCCAGCACCCCCGTAATAGTCCGGCCCCAGCATTTT. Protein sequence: CASTPVIVRPQHF.

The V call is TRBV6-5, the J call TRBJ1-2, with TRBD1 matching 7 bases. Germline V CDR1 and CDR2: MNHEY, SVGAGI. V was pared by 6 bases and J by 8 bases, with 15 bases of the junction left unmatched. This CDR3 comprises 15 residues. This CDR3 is CASRTTGAPLEGYTF. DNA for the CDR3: TGTGCCAGCAGAACCACAGGGGCCCCCTTGGAGGGCTACACCTTC.

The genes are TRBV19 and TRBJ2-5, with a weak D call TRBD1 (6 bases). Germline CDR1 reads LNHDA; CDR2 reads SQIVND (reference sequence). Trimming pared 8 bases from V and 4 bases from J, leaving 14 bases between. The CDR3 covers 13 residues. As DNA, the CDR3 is TGTGCCAGTCGGAGGACAGCCGGAGAGACCCAGTACTTC. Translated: CASRRTAGETQYF.

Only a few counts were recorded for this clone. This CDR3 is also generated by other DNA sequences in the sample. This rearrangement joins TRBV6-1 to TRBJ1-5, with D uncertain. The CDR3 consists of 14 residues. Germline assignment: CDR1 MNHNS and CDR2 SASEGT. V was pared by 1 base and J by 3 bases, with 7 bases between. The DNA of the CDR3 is TGTGCCAGCAGTGAAGGCAGGAACAATCAGCCCCAGCATTTT. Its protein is CASSEGRNNQPQHF.

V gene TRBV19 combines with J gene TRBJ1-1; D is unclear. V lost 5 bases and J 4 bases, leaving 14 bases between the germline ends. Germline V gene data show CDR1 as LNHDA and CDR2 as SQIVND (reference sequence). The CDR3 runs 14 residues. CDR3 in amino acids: CASSSVYLPTEAFF. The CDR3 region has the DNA TGTGCCAGTAGTTCCGTTTATCTCCCCACTGAAGCTTTCTTT.

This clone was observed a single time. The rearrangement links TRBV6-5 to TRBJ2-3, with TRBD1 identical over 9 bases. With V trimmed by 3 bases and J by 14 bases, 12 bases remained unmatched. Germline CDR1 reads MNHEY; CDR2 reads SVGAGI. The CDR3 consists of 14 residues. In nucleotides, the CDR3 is TGTGCCAGCAGTTATGGGACAGGGAGACCCGGGGGGTATTTT. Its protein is CASSYGTGRPGGYF.

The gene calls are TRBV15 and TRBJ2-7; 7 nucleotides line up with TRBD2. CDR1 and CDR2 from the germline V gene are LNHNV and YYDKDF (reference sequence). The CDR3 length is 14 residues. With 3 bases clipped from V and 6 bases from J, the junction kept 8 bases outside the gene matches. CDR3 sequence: CATSSGGLLGEQYF. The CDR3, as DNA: TGTGCCACCAGCAGCGGGGGGTTATTAGGCGAGCAGTACTTC.

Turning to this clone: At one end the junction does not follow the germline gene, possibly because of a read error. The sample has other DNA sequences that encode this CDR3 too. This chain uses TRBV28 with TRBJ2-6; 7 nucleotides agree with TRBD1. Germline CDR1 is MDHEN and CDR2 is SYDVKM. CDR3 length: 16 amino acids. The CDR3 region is CASTPGQSSGANVLTF. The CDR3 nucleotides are TGCGCCAGCACACCGGGACAGTCCTCTGGGGCCAACGTCCTGACTTTC.

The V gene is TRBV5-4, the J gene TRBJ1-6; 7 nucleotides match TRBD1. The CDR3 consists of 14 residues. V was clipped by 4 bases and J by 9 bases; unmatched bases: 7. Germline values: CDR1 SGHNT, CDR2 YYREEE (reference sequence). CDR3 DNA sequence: TGTGCCAGCAGCACTGCAGGGGGGCCTTCACCCCTCCACTTT. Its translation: CASSTAGGPSPLHF.

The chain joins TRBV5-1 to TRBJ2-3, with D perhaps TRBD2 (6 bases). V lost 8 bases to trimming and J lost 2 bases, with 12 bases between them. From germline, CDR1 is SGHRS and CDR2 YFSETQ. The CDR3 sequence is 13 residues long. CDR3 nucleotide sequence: TGCGCCAGTCCGGGACTCCCCACAGATACGCAGTATTTT. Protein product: CASPGLPTDTQYF.

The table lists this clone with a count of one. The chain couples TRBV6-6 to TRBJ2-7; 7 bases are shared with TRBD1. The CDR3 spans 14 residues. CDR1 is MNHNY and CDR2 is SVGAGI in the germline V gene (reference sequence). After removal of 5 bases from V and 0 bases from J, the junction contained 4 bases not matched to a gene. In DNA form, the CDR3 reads TGTGCCAGCAGTCCAAGGGACAGCTCCTACGAGCAGTACTTC. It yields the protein CASSPRDSSYEQYF.

CDR3 sequence: CSVESTNRGTDTQYF. The CDR3 DNA is TGCAGCGTTGAATCCACCAATCGGGGTACAGATACGCAGTATTTT. The V call is TRBV29-1, the J call TRBJ2-3; TRBD2 is a possible D gene (5 bases). Trimming pared 2 bases from V and 3 bases from J, leaving 15 bases between. This CDR3 has 15 residues. The germline V gene encodes CDR1 SQVTM and CDR2 ANQGSEA.